This T cell receptor beta chain emerged from a study of regulatory T cells in long-lasting Graves disease. Study overall: Duration of antithyroid drug therapy among newly diagnosed Graves' patients was under 3 months. Broader study findings: Persistent patients shared more public clonotypes (roughly 2,800) than new patients (966).

Stated time point: newly diagnosed GD, antithyroid drugs for less than 3 months. PBMC RNA was the source of the TCR library. A note on this clonotype: The antigen is undetermined. This likely traces to a read error, being one base from a far larger clone.

HTBI primers from iRepertoire and Arm-PCR of CDR3 regions yielded the TCR beta libraries. TCRdb analysed the multiplex PCR reads with MiXCR anew, one entry per CDR3 protein. The table lists about 240,000 distinct CDR3 sequences, 20% of them singletons, with 11% to 15% in the top ten. The CDR3 has 14 residues. The germline gives CDR1 SEHNR, CDR2 FQNEAQ (reference sequence). The sample was peripheral blood mononuclear cells (PBMCs), taken at new diagnosis, from a patient treated with antithyroid drugs. This chain uses TRBV7-9 with TRBJ2-1, with 11 bases that match TRBD2. Near its end, the DNA agrees better with TRBJ2-5, so the J call may be wrong. The sequence derives from a female donor with Graves disease. The CDR3 loop reads CANSPSGRMKTQYF. For the CDR3, the DNA is TGTGCCAACAGCCCTAGCGGGAGGATGAAGACCCAGTACTTC.